This is a list of T cell receptor beta chains from one sample in a study of Graves' ophthalmopathy and Graves' hyperthyroidism. TCRdb re-called the multiplex PCR reads through MiXCR, storing one row per CDR3 protein. Of some 750,000 distinct CDR3 sequences listed, roughly two fifths were seen once; the top ten hold 44%. Source material: peripheral blood. The receptors here all came from an adult man with Graves' ophthalmopathy. Both conserved end residues are part of each CDR3. The D gene is left open where the match is weak.

j_gene | d_gene | v_gene | CDR3aa
TRBJ1-5 | NA | TRBV12-3/TRBV12-4 | CASSLEDINQPQHF
TRBJ1-6 | TRBD1 | TRBV6-1 | CASQGQSYNSPLHF
TRBJ2-7 | NA | TRBV20-1 | CSAGSSYEQYF
TRBJ1-2 | NA | TRBV29-1 | CSVRDGQYGYTF
TRBJ1-6 | NA | TRBV2 | CASRPGGSLVALHF
TRBJ2-5 | NA | TRBV20-1 | CSASYYGSLAQYF
TRBJ1-1 | NA | TRBV19 | CASSIAADRMNTEAFF
TRBJ2-6 | TRBD2 | TRBV7-9 | CASSPSGGGGANVLTF
TRBJ1-1 | NA | TRBV7-9 | CASSPRRVMNTEAFF
TRBJ1-3 | NA | TRBV9 | CASSRGGISGNTIYF
TRBJ2-7 | NA | TRBV25-1 | CAGSEGEQYF
TRBJ1-1 | TRBD1 | TRBV7-9 | CASSVDRAAEAFF
TRBJ1-2 | TRBD1 | TRBV29-1 | CSVDPGTGPIYGYTF
TRBJ1-5 | TRBD1 | TRBV24-1 | CASSYGVDRVNQPQHF
TRBJ1-4 | TRBD1 | TRBV2 | CASSLSPYGTAYEKLFF
TRBJ2-2 | TRBD1 | TRBV10-2 | CASTSTGANTGELFF
TRBJ1-5 | TRBD1 | TRBV10-3 | CAIRGQGALSNQPQHF
TRBJ2-5 | NA | TRBV11-2 | CASSPPTTGNQETQYF
TRBJ1-5 | NA | TRBV10-3 | CASILARDGSSNQPQHF
TRBJ1-6 | NA | TRBV7-6 | CASSLEADLAESPLHF
TRBJ2-7 | TRBD1 | TRBV20-1 | CSARTGTGRTYEQYF
TRBJ1-1 | NA | TRBV19 | CASSIANSVNTEAFF
TRBJ1-6 | NA | TRBV6-5 | CASTDGRSPLHF
TRBJ1-5 | NA | TRBV9 | CASSVGSDTENQPQHF
TRBJ1-3 | NA | TRBV2 | CASKTGSSGNTIYF
TRBJ1-3 | TRBD1 | TRBV2 | CASSGRTGAGNTIYF
TRBJ1-2 | TRBD1 | TRBV10-3 | CATGTGGRTKFYGYTF
TRBJ2-7 | NA | TRBV10-3 | CAIAQNNAEQYF
TRBJ1-2 | NA | TRBV25-1 | CASSGSSQPTYGYTF
TRBJ1-2 | NA | TRBV7-2 | CASSLLGPVMGGGYTF
TRBJ1-5 | TRBD1 | TRBV24-1 | CASSVTGTENQPQHF
TRBJ1-1 | NA | TRBV5-6 | CASTSDQNTEAFF
TRBJ1-5 | NA | TRBV10-3 | CAISESVGGTRQPQHF
TRBJ1-1 | NA | TRBV5-8 | CASSPRLTGNTEAFF
TRBJ1-5 | TRBD1 | TRBV24-1 | CASSWTGRNQPQHF
TRBJ2-7 | NA | TRBV2 | CASSERGVLYEQYF
TRBJ1-1 | NA | TRBV10-3 | CASSYKGFTEAFF
TRBJ1-1 | TRBD1 | TRBV25-1 | CASSKYRGGMNTEAFF
TRBJ2-5 | NA | TRBV5-4 | CASSSPAVKETQYF
TRBJ2-5 | TRBD2 | TRBV6-5 | CASSRAGGPKRETQYF
TRBJ2-7 | NA | TRBV7-8 | CASSLDSSGYEQYF
TRBJ2-7 | NA | TRBV20-1 | CSARVGRAASYEQYF
TRBJ1-6 | NA | TRBV19 | CASKEIAGSPLHF
TRBJ1-1 | NA | TRBV19 | CASSKEKNTEAFF
TRBJ1-2 | NA | TRBV7-9 | CASSYDSGGGGYTF
TRBJ2-5 | TRBD1 | TRBV4-1 | CASSQGDRGETQYF
TRBJ1-1 | NA | TRBV10-3 | CAISEGSVGTEAFF
TRBJ2-7 | NA | TRBV7-9 | CASSPVAQGEQYF
TRBJ2-5 | TRBD2 | TRBV20-1 | CSARSGLASQETQYF